The clone carrying this T cell receptor (beta chain) was recorded many times. These data come from a study of early T cells in non-severe SARS-CoV-2 infection. The wider study: The study sequenced bulk RNA from unsorted whole blood, with chains unpaired.

This CDR3 contains 15 residues. CDR1 and CDR2 (germline): SGHNT, YENEEA. With V trimmed by 3 bases and J by 7 bases, 9 bases remained unmatched. Unique molecular identifiers were affixed to single, distinct cDNA molecules. TCRdb re-derived calls from the 5' RACE reads in MiXCR, one entry per CDR3 protein. The table lists 50,000 to 70,000 distinct CDR3 sequences, 9.5% to 15% of them singletons. The clonotype was recovered from an adult who was a healthcare worker with PCR-confirmed SARS-CoV-2 infection or an uninfected control (not recorded which). Sequencing was carried out using whole blood. This chain links TRBV11-3 with TRBJ2-1; 7 bases fit TRBD2. The CDR3 protein is CASSFRAGEGNEQFF. The DNA of the CDR3 is TGTGCCAGCAGCTTTAGGGCGGGAGAGGGGAATGAGCAGTTCTTC.